What follows describes a single TCR beta chain. Antigen unknown. Possible read error: a much larger clone is one base away. The V gene lost 7 bases and the J gene lost 3 bases, with 15 bases spanning the gap. Per the germline V gene, CDR1 is SSHAT and CDR2 is FNYEAQ (reference sequence). This CDR3 region has 14 residues. The data originate from a study of metastatic and nonmetastatic thyroid tumors. On the study more broadly: Malignant and benign thyroid patients had repertoires compared in peripheral blood and tumor or nodule tissue. Overall study findings and caveats: Across blood and tumor, TCR beta diversity in malignant thyroid tumors was reportedly significantly higher than in benign nodules.

From the PCR reads, TCRdb re-called clones with MiXCR. This sample has about 20,000 clones, with around a third found just once. No patient received treatment before thyroid surgery. The sequencing sample was made of blood. The sequence was collected from a female donor with papillary thyroid cancer or a benign thyroid nodule (not recorded which). Some clones in this sample may be carry-over from other donors' samples. The chain is built from TRBV7-7 and TRBJ2-5; tentatively, D is TRBD2 (6 bases). As DNA, the CDR3 is TGTGCCAGCATCACGGGACTTTTTGAAGAGACCCAGTACTTC. This encodes CASITGLFEETQYF.